The present entry profiles one TCR beta chain with its context. The data were taken from a study of blood T cell repertoires in COVID-19. Study-wide context: Italy, Spain and the United States were the sources of the convalescent and acute COVID-19 samples.

Methods used by the authors: Estimation of nucleated cell counts was performed using reference gene primer amplification. Generated by immunoSEQ multiplex PCR, the TCRdb table keeps only in-frame clones and is missing some. D and trimming come from the DNA, and the V and J calls and clone size come from that table. The profile shows around 100,000 clones, around 83% of them singletons. The V end lost 6 bases, the J end lost 3 bases, and 14 bases lay between the germline ends. The CDR3 extends over 15 amino acids. Per the germline V gene, CDR1 is SGHTA and CDR2 is FQGNSA. The specimen sequenced was peripheral blood. This chain joins TRBV7-2 and TRBJ2-2; D possibly corresponds to TRBD2 (6 bases). The TCR was taken from a human donor in a cohort sampled during active COVID-19. The CDR3 loop reads CASREGGLHTGELFF. CDR3 nucleotides: TGTGCCAGCAGGGAGGGAGGTCTCCACACCGGGGAGCTGTTTTTT.